Listed below are T cell receptor beta chains from one sample, sequenced in a study of post-analysis software for immune sequencing data. In TCRdb, the PCR reads were re-called with MiXCR into one record per CDR3 protein. The sample carries approximately 770,000 distinct CDR3 sequences, about 45% recorded once. Sequenced material: blood. The receptors here all came from a girl between 10 and 17 years old with multiple sclerosis. CDR3s include the opening cysteine and the closing phenylalanine or tryptophan. The D gene is left open where the match is weak. A clone size is listed for some rows: how often the clone was seen (once, few, many), or a class if it is expanded.

v_call	clone_size	j_call	d_call	cdr3_aa	cdr3_nt
TRBV27	-	TRBJ2-1	-	CASSLSVGMHSYNEQFF	TGTGCCAGCAGTTTATCGGTCGGCATGCACTCCTACAATGAGCAGTTCTTC
TRBV7-9	-	TRBJ2-7	TRBD1	CASSFSDRGSEQYF	TGTGCCAGCAGCTTTTCGGACAGGGGTAGCGAGCAGTACTTC
TRBV6-5	-	TRBJ2-1	-	CASMGSEQFF	TGTGCCAGCATGGGGAGTGAGCAGTTCTTC
TRBV10-3	-	TRBJ2-7	TRBD2	CAISDLRGRGYEQYF	TGTGCCATCAGTGATTTGCGCGGGAGGGGATACGAGCAGTACTTC
TRBV29-1	once	TRBJ2-1	-	CSAARTVNVEQFF	TGCAGCGCGGCTAGGACAGTTAATGTTGAGCAGTTCTTC
TRBV4-3	few	TRBJ2-6	-	CASSQVAPGANVLTF	TGCGCCAGCAGCCAAGTCGCTCCTGGGGCCAACGTCCTGACTTTC
TRBV10-3	once	TRBJ1-2	-	CAVGRPVGVSYGYTF	TGTGCCGTAGGGAGACCTGTCGGGGTTTCCTATGGCTACACCTTC
TRBV12-3/TRBV12-4	-	TRBJ2-1	-	CASSLFPGAHGNEQFF	TGTGCCAGCAGTTTATTTCCGGGAGCCCATGGGAATGAGCAGTTCTTC
TRBV10-2	-	TRBJ2-1	-	CASSDMVNEQFF	TGCGCCAGCAGTGATATGGTCAATGAGCAGTTCTTC
TRBV3-1	-	TRBJ1-2	-	CASSHSRTEFLGYTF	TGTGCCAGCAGCCATTCGCGGACGGAGTTTCTAGGCTACACCTTC
TRBV20-1	-	TRBJ2-7	-	CSARRRPRLYEQYF	TGCAGTGCTAGGAGGCGCCCTCGGCTTTACGAGCAGTACTTC
TRBV20-1	-	TRBJ2-5	-	CSVPTLKTQYF	TGCAGTGTTCCAACTTTAAAGACCCAGTACTTC
TRBV10-3	-	TRBJ2-5	TRBD1	CAISGQGASQVQYF	TGTGCCATCAGTGGACAGGGGGCCTCTCAGGTGCAGTACTTC
TRBV28	-	TRBJ2-3	-	CASSLETGREADTQYF	TGTGCCAGCAGTTTGGAGACGGGACGGGAAGCAGATACGCAGTATTTT
TRBV4-1	many	TRBJ1-2	-	CASSQASVGGYGYTF	TGCGCCAGCAGTCAAGCCTCTGTCGGGGGATATGGCTACACCTTC
TRBV15	-	TRBJ1-5	-	CATSRVGRNSNQPQHF	TGTGCCACCAGCAGAGTCGGGCGGAATAGCAATCAGCCCCAGCATTTT
TRBV12-3/TRBV12-4	few	TRBJ2-7	-	CASSLRVRNEQYF	TGTGCCAGCAGTTTACGGGTCAGAAACGAGCAGTACTTC
TRBV20-1	-	TRBJ1-5	-	CSARGDGRDQPQHF	TGCAGTGCTAGGGGGGACGGGCGGGATCAGCCCCAGCATTTT
TRBV7-8	-	TRBJ1-5	-	CASSLSFGANQPQHF	TGTGCCAGCAGCTTAAGTTTCGGCGCCAATCAGCCCCAGCATTTT
TRBV7-9	-	TRBJ2-7	TRBD2	CASSLIGLAGGPNSYEQYF	TGTGCCAGCAGCTTAATTGGACTAGCGGGAGGGCCTAACTCCTACGAGCAGTACTTC
TRBV7-2	-	TRBJ2-1	-	CASTRGGPYNEQFF	TGTGCCAGCACCCGGGGTGGCCCTTACAATGAGCAGTTCTTC
TRBV20-1	-	TRBJ2-5	-	CSASSGGQETQYF	TGCAGTGCTAGTTCCGGGGGGCAGGAGACCCAGTACTTC
TRBV5-1	-	TRBJ2-1	TRBD2	CASSLESSGYGEQFF	TGCGCCAGCAGCTTGGAGAGTAGCGGGTACGGTGAGCAGTTCTTC
TRBV3-1	-	TRBJ2-7	-	CASSQLGLWGTSPSEQYF	TGTGCCAGCAGCCAACTGGGGCTCTGGGGAACTAGCCCGAGCGAGCAGTACTTC
TRBV7-2	many	TRBJ2-7	-	CASSFSTYEQYF	TGTGCCAGCAGCTTTTCCACCTACGAGCAGTACTTC
TRBV29-1	-	TRBJ1-2	-	CSVTGIDGYTF	TGCAGCGTGACAGGTATAGATGGCTACACCTTC
TRBV7-3	-	TRBJ2-1	-	CASSFLSHRNSPLPQQFF	TGTGCCAGCAGCTTCCTCTCACACAGAAACTCCCCCTTGCCGCAGCAGTTCTTC
TRBV20-1	many	TRBJ2-7	-	CSARRGTYYEQYF	TGCAGTGCTAGGCGAGGAACCTACTACGAGCAGTACTTC
TRBV3-1	-	TRBJ2-7	-	CASSLRDEQYF	TGTGCCAGCAGCCTCCGGGACGAGCAGTACTTC
TRBV12-3/TRBV12-4	few	TRBJ2-7	-	CASSLAFRVYEQYF	TGTGCCAGCAGTTTGGCTTTTAGGGTTTACGAGCAGTACTTC
TRBV7-9	many	TRBJ2-5	-	CASSRAEGWKTQYF	TGTGCCAGCAGCCGGGCCGAGGGGTGGAAGACCCAGTACTTC
TRBV29-1	-	TRBJ2-7	TRBD2	CSASGTSDNEQYF	TGCAGCGCGTCCGGGACTAGCGACAATGAGCAGTACTTC
TRBV6-5	-	TRBJ1-2	TRBD1	CASSYRVRGTEGYGYTF	TGTGCCAGCAGTTACCGGGTCAGGGGGACAGAGGGCTATGGCTACACCTTC
TRBV27	-	TRBJ1-4	TRBD1	CASSYGTGVGKLFF	TGTGCCAGCAGTTACGGGACAGGGGTCGGAAAACTGTTTTTT
TRBV3-1	-	TRBJ2-1	-	CASSQALTGEQFF	TGTGCCAGCAGCCAAGCCCTGACGGGTGAGCAGTTCTTC
TRBV2	-	TRBJ1-4	TRBD1	CASSRGQPNEKLFF	TGTGCCTCCTCCAGGGGACAGCCGAATGAAAAACTGTTTTTT
TRBV20-1	-	TRBJ2-7	TRBD2	CSAATSGAYEQYF	TGCAGTGCTGCGACTAGCGGAGCCTACGAGCAGTACTTC
TRBV4-2	few	TRBJ2-5	-	CASSQGRLAPETQYF	TGTGCCAGCAGCCAAGGGAGGTTAGCCCCGGAGACCCAGTACTTC
TRBV4-1	few	TRBJ2-1	-	CASSQGTSKLNEQFF	TGCGCCAGCAGCCAAGGCACTAGCAAGTTGAATGAGCAGTTCTTC
TRBV4-2	-	TRBJ2-5	TRBD1	CASSQRTGIKETQYF	TGTGCCAGCAGCCAACGGACAGGGATAAAGGAGACCCAGTACTTC
TRBV6-5	-	TRBJ1-5	-	CASRPGYSNQPQHF	TGTGCCAGCAGACCTGGTTATAGCAATCAGCCCCAGCATTTT
TRBV7-9	few	TRBJ1-1	-	CASSTDGNTEAFF	TGTGCCAGCAGCACGGACGGAAACACTGAAGCTTTCTTT
TRBV3-1	-	TRBJ2-6	-	CASSLNLERSGANVLTF	TGTGCCAGCAGCCTGAACCTGGAGCGGTCTGGGGCCAACGTCCTGACTTTC
TRBV28	-	TRBJ1-1	-	CASSSSTGWFAEAFF	TGTGCCAGCAGTTCTTCCACAGGGTGGTTTGCTGAAGCTTTCTTT
TRBV5-1	few	TRBJ1-2	-	CASNEPGRKDGYTF	TGCGCCAGCAACGAACCGGGACGGAAAGATGGCTACACCTTC
TRBV20-1	-	TRBJ2-1	-	CSARDQQGKNEQFF	TGCAGTGCTAGAGATCAGCAGGGGAAGAATGAGCAGTTCTTC
TRBV7-2	-	TRBJ2-3	-	CASSTNRDPLSTDTQYF	TGTGCCAGCAGCACCAACCGGGACCCCTTAAGCACAGATACGCAGTATTTT
TRBV24-1	-	TRBJ2-7	TRBD2	CATSDPRTSGRARCTYEQYF	TGTGCCACCAGTGATCCCCGGACTAGCGGGAGGGCCAGGTGTACCTACGAGCAGTACTTC
TRBV12-3/TRBV12-4	-	TRBJ2-7	TRBD1	CASSAGGRWVGGYEQYF	TGTGCCAGCAGTGCAGGGGGAAGGTGGGTTGGAGGCTACGAGCAGTACTTC
TRBV12-3/TRBV12-4	-	TRBJ2-7	TRBD1	CASSPDRVWNEQYF	TGTGCCAGCAGTCCAGACAGGGTTTGGAACGAGCAGTACTTC
TRBV7-2	-	TRBJ2-1	TRBD1	CASSYHPGQGARNEQFF	TGTGCCAGCAGCTATCACCCGGGACAGGGGGCTAGGAATGAGCAGTTCTTC
TRBV20-1	-	TRBJ2-7	-	CSALGPGGEQYF	TGCAGTGCCCTGGGGCCCGGTGGGGAGCAGTACTTC
TRBV6-6	-	TRBJ2-1	-	CASSYGQGKDEQFF	TGTGCCAGCAGTTACGGGCAGGGTAAGGATGAGCAGTTCTTC
TRBV2	-	TRBJ2-7	-	CASKNSRHEQYF	TGTGCCAGCAAGAACTCGAGGCACGAGCAGTACTTC